The clone carrying this T cell receptor (beta chain) showed up many times. Its antigen is unknown. Using quantitative 5'-RACE with molecular barcodes, the authors made TCR beta libraries. TCRdb fed the 5' RACE reads into MiXCR, producing one record per CDR3 protein. The sample includes tens of thousands of distinct CDR3 sequences, 4.5% to 6% of them seen just once. The CDR3 loop spans 14 amino acids. Trimming took off 2 bases at V and 2 bases at J, with 10 bases between the two ends. Germline CDR1 reads MNHNS; CDR2 reads SASEGT. The data stem from a study of CD8 T cells in ankylosing spondylitis. Points from the study as a whole: Ankylosing spondylitis blood appeared to carry a characteristic TCR beta motif of roughly eight highly homologous variants. Researchers reportedly found disease-linked clones significantly enriched in matched ankylosing spondylitis synovial fluid.

This TCR derives from a male donor with ankylosing spondylitis or in good health (not recorded which). This sequence joins TRBV6-1 and TRBJ2-7; D is ambiguous. Sequences were obtained from blood, either unsorted or a sorted T cell fraction (not recorded which). CDR3 in amino acids: CASSESGSTYEQYF. In DNA, the CDR3 is TGTGCCAGCAGTGAATCTGGCTCGACCTACGAGCAGTACTTC.